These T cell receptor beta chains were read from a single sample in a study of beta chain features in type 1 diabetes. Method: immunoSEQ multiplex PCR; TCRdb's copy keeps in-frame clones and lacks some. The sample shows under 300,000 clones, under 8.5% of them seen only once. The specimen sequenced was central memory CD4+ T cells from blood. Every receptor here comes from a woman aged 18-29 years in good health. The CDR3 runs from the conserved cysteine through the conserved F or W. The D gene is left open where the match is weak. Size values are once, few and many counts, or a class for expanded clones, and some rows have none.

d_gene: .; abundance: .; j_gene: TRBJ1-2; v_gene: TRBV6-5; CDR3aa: CASSYKANYGYTF; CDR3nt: TGTGCCAGCAGTTACAAGGCTAACTATGGCTACACCTTC
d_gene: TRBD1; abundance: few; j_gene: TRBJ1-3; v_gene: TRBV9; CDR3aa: CASRQGLGNTIYF; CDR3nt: TGTGCCAGCAGACAGGGGCTTGGAAACACCATATATTTT
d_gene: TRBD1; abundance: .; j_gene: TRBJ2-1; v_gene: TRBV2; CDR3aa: CASSQDRGHLNEQFF; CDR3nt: TGTGCCAGCAGTCAGGACAGGGGGCACCTAAATGAGCAGTTCTTC
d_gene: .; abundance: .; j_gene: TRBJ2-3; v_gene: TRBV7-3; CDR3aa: CASSLFVGGTQYF; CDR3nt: TGTGCCAGCAGCTTATTTGTGGGGGGTACGCAGTATTTT
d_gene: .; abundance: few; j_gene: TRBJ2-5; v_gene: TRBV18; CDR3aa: CASSLAQGQQETQYF; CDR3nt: TGTGCCAGCTCACTGGCTCAGGGCCAACAAGAGACCCAGTACTTC
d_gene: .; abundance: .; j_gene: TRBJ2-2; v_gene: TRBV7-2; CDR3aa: CASSPSGRGLELFF; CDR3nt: TGTGCCAGCAGCCCCAGCGGCCGGGGCCTCGAGCTGTTTTTT
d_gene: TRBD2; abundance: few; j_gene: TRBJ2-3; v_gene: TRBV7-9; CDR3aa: CASSGGLVSTDTQYF; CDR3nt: TGTGCCAGCAGCGGGGGACTAGTGAGCACAGATACGCAGTATTTT
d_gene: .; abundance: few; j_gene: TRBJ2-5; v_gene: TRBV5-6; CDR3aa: CASSRELKETQYF; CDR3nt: TGTGCCAGCAGCCGGGAGTTGAAAGAGACCCAGTACTTC
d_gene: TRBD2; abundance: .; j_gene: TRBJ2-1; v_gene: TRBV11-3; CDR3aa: CASSLGLAVSSYNEQFF; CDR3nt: TGTGCCAGCAGCTTAGGACTAGCGGTTAGCTCCTACAATGAGCAGTTCTTC
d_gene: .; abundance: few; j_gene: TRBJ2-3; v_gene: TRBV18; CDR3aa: CASAGLAPTDTQYF; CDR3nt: TGTGCCAGCGCGGGACTTGCACCCACAGATACGCAGTATTTT
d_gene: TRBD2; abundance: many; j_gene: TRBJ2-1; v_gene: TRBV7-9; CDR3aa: CATSTWTSREQFF; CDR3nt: TGTGCCACCTCTACCTGGACTAGCCGCGAGCAGTTCTTC
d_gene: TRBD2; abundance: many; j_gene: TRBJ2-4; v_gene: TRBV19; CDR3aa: CASSIPGGFQYF; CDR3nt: TGTGCCAGTAGTATACCGGGGGGATTCCAGTACTTC
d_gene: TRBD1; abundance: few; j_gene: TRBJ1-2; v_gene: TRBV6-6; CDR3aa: CASCVSQGVAYGYTF; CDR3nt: TGTGCCAGCTGTGTGAGTCAGGGGGTGGCCTATGGCTACACCTTC
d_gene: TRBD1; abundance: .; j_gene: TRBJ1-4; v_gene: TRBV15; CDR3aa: CATSRFSWDRGREKLFF; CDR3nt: TGTGCCACCAGCAGATTCTCATGGGACAGGGGTCGTGAAAAACTGTTTTTT
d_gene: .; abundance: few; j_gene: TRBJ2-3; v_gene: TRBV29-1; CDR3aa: CSVGRAHTDTQYF; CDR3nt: TGCAGCGTTGGCAGGGCTCACACAGATACGCAGTATTTT
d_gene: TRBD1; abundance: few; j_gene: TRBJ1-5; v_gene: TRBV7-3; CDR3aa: CASSADRDSFQPQHF; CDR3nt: TGTGCCAGCAGCGCTGACAGGGATAGTTTTCAGCCCCAGCATTTT
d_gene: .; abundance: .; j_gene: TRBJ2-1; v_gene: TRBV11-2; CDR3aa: CASSLDRHNEQFF; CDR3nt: TGTGCCAGCAGCTTAGATAGGCACAATGAGCAGTTCTTC